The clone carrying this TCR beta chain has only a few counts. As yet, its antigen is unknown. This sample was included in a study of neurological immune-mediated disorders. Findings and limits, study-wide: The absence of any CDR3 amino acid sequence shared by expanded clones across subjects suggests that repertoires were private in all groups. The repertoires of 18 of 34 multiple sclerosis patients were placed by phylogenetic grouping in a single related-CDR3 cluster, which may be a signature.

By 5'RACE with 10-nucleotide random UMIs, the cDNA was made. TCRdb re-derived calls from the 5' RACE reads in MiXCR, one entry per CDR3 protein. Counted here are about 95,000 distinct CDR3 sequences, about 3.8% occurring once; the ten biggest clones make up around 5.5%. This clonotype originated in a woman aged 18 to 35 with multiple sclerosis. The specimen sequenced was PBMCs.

Here the CDR3 reads CASSFLGRGAPITEAFF. As DNA, the CDR3 is TGCGCCAGCAGCTTCTTGGGAAGGGGGGCGCCCATCACTGAAGCTTTCTTT. The gene calls are TRBV5-1 and TRBJ1-1; D is possibly TRBD1 (6 bases). The ends were cut back, 2 bases at V and 4 bases at J, with 21 bases in the middle. Germline V CDR1 and CDR2: SGHRS, YFSETQ. The CDR3 runs to 17 residues.